This is a list of T cell receptor beta chains from one sample in a study of glioma-infiltrating T cells after dendritic cell vaccination. Only in-frame clones appear in the TCRdb table, and some are missing; sequencing was by immunoSEQ multiplex PCR. The repertoire includes 72,000 or so clones, 87% of them detected once, and approximately 2.2% sits in the top ten. The material was blood, obtained after dendritic cell vaccination. The receptors shown here come from a human donor with glioblastoma. Both conserved end residues are trimmed from each CDR3.

V gene: TRBV7-9
J gene: TRBJ1-1
CDR3 protein: ASSRDSGIMNTEAF

V gene: TRBV7-9
J gene: TRBJ2-7
CDR3 protein: ASSSLDSSYEQY

V gene: TRBV18
J gene: TRBJ2-3
CDR3 protein: ASSPSAGGPDTQY

V gene: TRBV5-6
J gene: TRBJ1-1
CDR3 protein: ASSQMDGLKIYTEAF

V gene: TRBV7-9
J gene: TRBJ1-4
CDR3 protein: ASSRDGQFNEKLF

V gene: TRBV5-6
J gene: TRBJ2-3
CDR3 protein: ASSLVAGPDTQY

V gene: TRBV9
J gene: TRBJ2-2
CDR3 protein: ASSPRSLAGSWGGTGELF

V gene: TRBV4-1
J gene: TRBJ1-1
CDR3 protein: ASREGAALGTEAF

V gene: TRBV18
J gene: TRBJ2-7
CDR3 protein: ASSPGQGSYEQY

V gene: TRBV2
J gene: TRBJ2-5
CDR3 protein: ASGQGLGSQETQY

V gene: TRBV5-6
J gene: TRBJ2-3
CDR3 protein: ASALGVSDTQY

V gene: TRBV6-1
J gene: TRBJ2-7
CDR3 protein: ASSVSGVSYEQY

V gene: TRBV5-4
J gene: TRBJ1-1
CDR3 protein: ASSKQGTEAF

V gene: TRBV18
J gene: TRBJ2-7
CDR3 protein: ASSPLQGAREQY

V gene: TRBV30
J gene: TRBJ2-7
CDR3 protein: ALEGMVLGEQY

V gene: TRBV28
J gene: TRBJ2-6
CDR3 protein: ASSVSGSGYYSGANVLT

V gene: TRBV6-5
J gene: TRBJ2-3
CDR3 protein: ASSLDSLISTDTQY

V gene: TRBV6-5
J gene: TRBJ1-2
CDR3 protein: ASSYRDRGHYGYT

V gene: TRBV15
J gene: TRBJ2-5
CDR3 protein: ATSSLQGEEQY

V gene: TRBV5-4
J gene: TRBJ1-3
CDR3 protein: ASRLPRIRQQHGNTIY

V gene: TRBV5-1
J gene: TRBJ1-6
CDR3 protein: ASSRGGTDNSPLH

V gene: TRBV6-5
J gene: TRBJ2-2
CDR3 protein: ASSYGGALAGELF

V gene: TRBV13
J gene: TRBJ2-3
CDR3 protein: ASSLMSRTESTDTQY

V gene: TRBV11-3
J gene: TRBJ2-7
CDR3 protein: ASSLGDIDEQY

V gene: TRBV30
J gene: TRBJ2-6
CDR3 protein: AWRRDSGANVLT

V gene: TRBV2
J gene: TRBJ1-4
CDR3 protein: ASRVGGGVVRTANEKLF

V gene: TRBV11-3
J gene: TRBJ2-7
CDR3 protein: ASSPRLASYEQY

V gene: TRBV4-2
J gene: TRBJ1-4
CDR3 protein: ASSQARQTNEKLF

V gene: TRBV10-3
J gene: TRBJ2-7
CDR3 protein: AISEFTGTEQY

V gene: TRBV12-5
J gene: TRBJ2-7
CDR3 protein: ASGLLIPYEQY

V gene: TRBV6-5
J gene: TRBJ1-1
CDR3 protein: ASSSQTVEAF

V gene: TRBV5-4
J gene: TRBJ1-2
CDR3 protein: ASSFRTEGYYGYT

V gene: TRBV5-1
J gene: TRBJ1-1
CDR3 protein: ASRTGNTEAF

V gene: TRBV5-4
J gene: TRBJ2-7
CDR3 protein: ASIPPSGQPLEQY

V gene: TRBV5-1
J gene: TRBJ2-7
CDR3 protein: ASSGEGYEQY

V gene: TRBV2
J gene: TRBJ2-3
CDR3 protein: ASSPSDTQY

V gene: TRBV11-2
J gene: TRBJ2-7
CDR3 protein: ASRLGQITYEQY

V gene: TRBV9
J gene: TRBJ2-7
CDR3 protein: ASSGGGREQY

V gene: TRBV5-1
J gene: TRBJ1-1
CDR3 protein: ASSFDRRTEAF

V gene: TRBV30
J gene: TRBJ1-2
CDR3 protein: AWSVRRDTNYGYT

V gene: TRBV29-1
J gene: TRBJ2-2
CDR3 protein: SVDAGNTGELF

V gene: TRBV18
J gene: TRBJ1-4
CDR3 protein: ASSPGQGNEKLF

V gene: TRBV19
J gene: TRBJ2-7
CDR3 protein: ASSQRTGNEQY

V gene: TRBV28
J gene: TRBJ1-5
CDR3 protein: ASSFGSRGWQPQH

V gene: TRBV9
J gene: TRBJ1-4
CDR3 protein: ASSMSGTGTEKLF

V gene: TRBV12-5
J gene: TRBJ2-7
CDR3 protein: ASGLRVGARQAYEQY

V gene: TRBV6-5
J gene: TRBJ1-4
CDR3 protein: ASTSDNEKLF

V gene: TRBV12-2
J gene: TRBJ2-7
CDR3 protein: ASRSYYEQY

V gene: TRBV4-1
J gene: TRBJ2-7
CDR3 protein: ASSQESGGLSYEQY

V gene: TRBV7-9
J gene: TRBJ1-1
CDR3 protein: ASSLTGYTEAF

V gene: TRBV18
J gene: TRBJ2-7
CDR3 protein: ASSPGQGLEQY

V gene: TRBV11-2
J gene: TRBJ2-7
CDR3 protein: ASSSTPGLGRFYEQY

V gene: TRBV18
J gene: TRBJ1-1
CDR3 protein: ASSPVQRMNTEAF

V gene: TRBV5-1
J gene: TRBJ2-2
CDR3 protein: ASSLGGSSGTGELF

V gene: TRBV19
J gene: TRBJ2-3
CDR3 protein: ASSRTSGGGGTATQY

V gene: TRBV4-2
J gene: TRBJ2-7
CDR3 protein: ASSKRGDSYEQY

V gene: TRBV7-9
J gene: TRBJ2-5
CDR3 protein: ASSLGGGLDQETQY

V gene: TRBV9
J gene: TRBJ2-3
CDR3 protein: ASSNRPSGGTDTQY

V gene: TRBV28
J gene: TRBJ1-5
CDR3 protein: ASSLGGGRNQPQH